This TCR beta chain was retrieved from a study of blood T cell repertoires in COVID-19. About the research overall: Some COVID-19 samples were acute and others convalescent; all came from the United States, Italy and Spain.

Some clones are missing from TCRdb's copy, which holds only in-frame ones; the method was immunoSEQ multiplex PCR. The profile shows 350,000 or so clones, around 89% of them singletons. Trimming pared 0 bases from V and 0 bases from J, leaving 9 bases between. Germline CDR1 is SGHDT and CDR2 is YYEEEE. CDR3 length: 15 amino acids. While infection was still active, Seattle patients were enrolled and then followed longitudinally. The clonotype was recovered from a woman aged 30 to 39 with COVID-19, enrolled during active disease. The chain carries TRBV5-6 and TRBJ1-1; no firm D call. The sequencing input was peripheral blood. The CDR3 region has the DNA TGTGCCAGCAGCTTGGTAAGGCGGATGAACACTGAAGCTTTCTTT. It yields the protein CASSLVRRMNTEAFF.